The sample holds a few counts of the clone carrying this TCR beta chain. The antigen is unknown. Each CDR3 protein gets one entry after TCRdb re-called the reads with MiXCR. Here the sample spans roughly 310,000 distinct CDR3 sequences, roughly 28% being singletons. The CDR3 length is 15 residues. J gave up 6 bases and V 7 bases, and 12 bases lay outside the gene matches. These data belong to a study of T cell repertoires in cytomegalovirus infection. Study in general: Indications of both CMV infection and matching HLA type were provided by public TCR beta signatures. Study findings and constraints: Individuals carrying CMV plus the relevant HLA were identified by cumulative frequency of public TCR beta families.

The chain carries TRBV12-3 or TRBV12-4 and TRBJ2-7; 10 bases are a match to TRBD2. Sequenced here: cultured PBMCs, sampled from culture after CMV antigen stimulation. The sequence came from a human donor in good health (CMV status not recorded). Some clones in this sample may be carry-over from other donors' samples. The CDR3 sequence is CASTPPSGGLSEQYF. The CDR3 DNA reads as TGTGCCAGCACCCCTCCTAGCGGGGGCCTTTCCGAGCAGTACTTC.